This entry lists 8 T cell receptor beta chains sequenced from one sample in a study of identifying expanded T cells in peripheral blood (dated by TCRdb to between 2017 and 2020). The receptor library was made with the immunoSEQ multiplex PCR assay. This is the immuneACCESS table as TCRdb keeps it, with only in-frame sequences that have V and J called. A part of the clones is gone; compared with another copy, unresolved V genes explain less than half, and the rest is unexplained. The sample data list around 66,000 clones, and 87% of these were observed just once. The ten largest clones capture roughly 4.5% of the sample. The specimen sequenced was blood. The receptors were sampled from a person aged 18 to 69 in good health.

The chain uses TRBV4-3 and TRBJ2-1; unclear D gene. Looked up from germline, CDR1 is LGHNA and CDR2 is YSLEER. The length of the CDR3 is 14 residues. Trimming stripped 4 bases from V and 6 bases from J, with 13 bases between. The CDR3 spells CASSRSTEVNEQFF. The CDR3 nucleotides are TGCGCCAGCAGCCGGTCGACTGAGGTCAATGAGCAGTTCTTC.

The chain is built from TRBV9 and TRBJ2-3; possible D gene TRBD2, 5 bases. This CDR3 is built from 15 residues. Germline CDR1 reads SGDLS; CDR2 reads YYNGEE. V shed 0 bases and J shed 4 bases, with 12 bases lying between them. CDR3 coding DNA: TGTGCCAGCAGCGTAGCCGCCAACGGGGCAGATACGCAGTATTTT. Amino acids: CASSVAANGADTQYF.

The rearrangement links TRBV5-1 to TRBJ2-5; no clear D. The CDR3 is made up of 14 amino acids. From germline, CDR1 is SGHRS and CDR2 YFSETQ. Trimming cost V 5 bases and J 0 bases, with 11 bases left between them. CDR3: CASSQHLYQETQYF. CDR3 nucleotide sequence: TGCGCCAGCAGTCAACACCTGTACCAAGAGACCCAGTACTTC.

The rearrangement uses TRBV6-5 and TRBJ2-5; D is unclear. The germline gives CDR1 MNHEY, CDR2 SVGAGI. This CDR3 comprises 12 residues. The ends were cut back, 8 bases at V and 3 bases at J, with 10 bases in the middle. Here the CDR3 DNA reads TGTGCCAGCGGCGTTATGAAAGAGACCCAGTACTTC. Translated: CASGVMKETQYF.

The chain links TRBV4-1 to TRBJ1-6; TRBD1 matches 10 bases. Germline assignment: CDR1 MGHRA and CDR2 YSYEKL. V trimming: 1 base; J trimming: 0 bases; junction bases outside the gene matches: 6. The CDR3 has 19 residues. CDR3 in amino acids: CASSQGTGGLGSYNSPLHF. CDR3 bases: TGCGCCAGCAGCCAAGGGACAGGGGGACTCGGCTCCTATAATTCACCCCTCCACTTT.

This chain connects TRBV5-4 to TRBJ2-5; D possibly matches TRBD1 or TRBD2 (6 bases each). The V end was cut by 2 bases, the J end by 5 bases, with 13 bases between. Germline assignment: CDR1 SGHNT and CDR2 YYREEE (reference sequence). This CDR3 comprises 14 residues. In nucleotides, the CDR3 is TGTGCCAGCAGCTTCCCGGGGGCCGGGGAGACCCAGTACTTC. Its translation: CASSFPGAGETQYF.

The chain has TRBV29-1 and TRBJ1-1; 9 bases align to TRBD1. The CDR3 loop spans 17 amino acids. Trimming took 0 bases from V and 7 from J; bases not matched to a gene: 15. In germline, CDR1 is SQVTM, CDR2 ANQGSEA. DNA of the CDR3: TGCAGCGTTGAAGATCTGACAGGGGGAAGGTATAACGGTGAAGCTTTCTTT. This encodes CSVEDLTGGRYNGEAFF.

This rearrangement joins TRBV20-1 to TRBJ2-3, with 10 bases aligning to TRBD2. The CDR3 length is 10 residues. Germline V CDR1 and CDR2: DFQATT, SNEGSKA (reference sequence). The CDR3 is CRTSGDTQYF. Written as DNA, the CDR3 is TGCAGGACTAGCGGGGATACGCAGTATTTT.